This TCR beta chain originates from a study of OX40 agonist ivuxolimab in advanced cancers. Study summary: Patients received ivuxolimab, an agonistic anti-OX40 (CD134) antibody. Study conclusions and caveats: The study found among the lowest clonal expansion in partial responders at 0.1-3.0 mg/kg. Which antigen the expanded peripheral T cells recognized is unknown.

The CDR3 runs 15 residues. Trimming removed 4 bases from V and 2 bases from J; junction bases left unmatched: 7. The V gene's germline CDR1 is SGHRS and CDR2 YFSETQ. TCRdb's table, derived via immunoSEQ multiplex PCR, lists solely in-frame clones and lacks some. The sample includes 70,000 to 85,000 clones, 84% of them seen just once. Remarks on this clone: Its antigen is still unknown.

The sequence was obtained from an adult with an advanced solid tumor such as melanoma, head and neck, liver or kidney cancer. The material was CD4+ or CD8+ T cells sorted from blood, obtained in a trial of the OX40 agonist ivuxolimab. The chain has TRBV5-1 and TRBJ2-3, with 7 bases aligning to TRBD2. The CDR3 sequence: CASSLVRGDTDTQYF. The CDR3 DNA sequence: TGCGCCAGCAGCCTGGTCCGGGGGGACACAGATACGCAGTATTTT.